This TCR beta chain was sequenced for a study of type 1 regulatory T cells. For the study at large: An in vitro protocol generated T-allo10, a Tr1-enriched, alloantigen-specific CD4 T cell product.

Notes on this clonotype: Its antigen is currently unknown.

The CDR3 has 13 residues. The V gene lost 5 bases and the J gene lost 7 bases, with 12 bases spanning the gap. TCRdb called the reads again in MiXCR, with one record for every CDR3 protein. The sample has around 69,000 distinct CDR3 sequences, 63% seen once. T-allo10 cells from the graft donor were described as anergic, host-alloantigen-specific, and alloantigen-specific suppressors. This chain connects TRBV12-3 or TRBV12-4 to TRBJ1-5; tentatively, D is TRBD1 (5 bases). The sequence derives from a human donor in good health. Sequencing was performed on cultured T cells, either the whole culture or a sorted T cell fraction (not recorded which). Specified subset: Tr1-enriched cell product generated in vitro against host alloantigens. The CDR3 is CASSGTSEQPQHF. CDR3 DNA sequence: TGTGCCAGCAGTGGGACTAGCGAGCAGCCCCAGCATTTT.